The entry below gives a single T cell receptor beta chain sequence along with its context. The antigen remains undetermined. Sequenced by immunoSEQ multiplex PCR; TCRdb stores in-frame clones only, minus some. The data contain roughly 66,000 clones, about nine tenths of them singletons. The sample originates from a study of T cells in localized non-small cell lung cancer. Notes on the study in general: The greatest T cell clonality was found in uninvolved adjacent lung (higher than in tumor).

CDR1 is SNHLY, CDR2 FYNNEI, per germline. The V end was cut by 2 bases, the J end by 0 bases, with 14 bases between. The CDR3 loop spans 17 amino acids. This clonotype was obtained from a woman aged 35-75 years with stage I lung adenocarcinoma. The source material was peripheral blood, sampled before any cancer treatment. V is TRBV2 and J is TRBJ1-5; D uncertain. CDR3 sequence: CASSERSQILSNQPQHF. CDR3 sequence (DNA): TGTGCCAGCAGTGAACGATCCCAAATCCTTAGCAATCAGCCCCAGCATTTT.